The rows below give T cell receptor beta chains drawn from one sample of a study of blood T cell repertoires in COVID-19. Sequenced by immunoSEQ multiplex PCR; TCRdb stores in-frame clones only, minus some. Of approximately 300,000 clones listed, 85% are singletons. Sequencing was done on a sample of PBMCs or T cells enriched from blood (not recorded which). These receptors all come from a young woman who had been exposed to COVID-19. The conserved cysteine and the conserved F or W are not part of the CDR3 here. The listing skips clone size in some rows; elsewhere it reads once, few, many or a size class.

TRBV10-3,TRBJ2-7,NA,AISLGSEQY
TRBV11-2,TRBJ1-1,NA,ASSSQGSGTEAF
TRBV7-9,TRBJ1-5,NA,ASSRGTEFNQPQH
TRBV30,TRBJ2-3,few,AWSGLAGHRDTQY
TRBV19,TRBJ2-7,NA,ASSSPIRGAIYEQY
TRBV28,TRBJ1-1,NA,AITPGQGIVTEAF
TRBV12-3/TRBV12-4,TRBJ2-7,NA,ASSFGPSYEQY
TRBV3-1/TRBV3-2,TRBJ1-5,few,ASSQTVTGQPQH
TRBV5-1,TRBJ2-3,once,ASSLPGLGDTQY
TRBV9,TRBJ1-3,NA,ASTREAGNTIY
TRBV28,TRBJ1-2,NA,ASGQGAGGYT
TRBV14,TRBJ2-1,NA,ASSLLAGGPSDEQF
TRBV4-2,TRBJ2-3,NA,ASSQVSGGASDTQY
TRBV9,TRBJ2-7,NA,ASSPTGLAGVGEQY
TRBV13,TRBJ2-1,NA,ASSNSLVSNEQF
TRBV10-1,TRBJ2-3,NA,ASSERRGVKDTQY
TRBV4-3,TRBJ2-7,few,ASSQDLYSHSSYEQY
TRBV23-1,TRBJ1-5,NA,ASSPGAGKSANQPQH
TRBV19,TRBJ2-3,NA,ASSIQRGGPDTQY
TRBV5-1,TRBJ2-3,NA,ASSLDRAASTDTQY
TRBV28,TRBJ1-1,NA,ASRNKGGAF
TRBV7-9,TRBJ1-3,NA,ASKGGSSGNTIY
TRBV19,TRBJ1-2,NA,ASSKQGANYGYT
TRBV30,TRBJ1-6,NA,AWSVLSGINSPLH
TRBV10-3,TRBJ2-5,NA,AISEMRGAETQY
TRBV6-5,TRBJ1-2,NA,ASSSPGHRTNYGYT
TRBV4-1,TRBJ2-7,NA,ASSTILIGRRPTRATYEQY
TRBV12-5,TRBJ1-1,NA,ASGSAGGGLVEAF
TRBV5-6,TRBJ2-7,few,ASSLEGQGFSYEQY
TRBV5-4,TRBJ2-7,NA,ASSLGVSYEQY
TRBV6-2/TRBV6-3,TRBJ1-5,NA,ASSYPRGNQPQH
TRBV19,TRBJ2-1,once,ASSLGSNNEQF
TRBV28,TRBJ2-7,once,ASKGGSPYEQY
TRBV5-1,TRBJ1-2,NA,ASSLGTGGFYGYT
TRBV28,TRBJ1-2,few,ASGDRAYGYT
TRBV28,TRBJ2-7,NA,ASSPRQGMQY
TRBV10-3,TRBJ1-1,NA,AISEVRNTNTEAF
TRBV30,TRBJ2-3,NA,AWRQRTSGGGIDTQY
TRBV7-8,TRBJ2-5,NA,ASSLFHGLAGEPLY
TRBV27,TRBJ2-3,NA,ASSYLAGGNTDTQY
TRBV11-3,TRBJ1-1,NA,ASSSTGRNTEAF
TRBV24-1,TRBJ1-2,NA,ATSDSDYYGYT
TRBV12-1,TRBJ2-2,NA,ASSFRGELF
TRBV6-6,TRBJ2-5,NA,ASSSTRTGHEGTQY
TRBV5-8,TRBJ2-7,few,ASTGGQAYEQY